This is a list of T cell receptor beta chains from one sample in a study of OX40 agonist ivuxolimab in advanced cancers. The method was immunoSEQ multiplex PCR; TCRdb's version includes in-frame clones alone and lacks a portion of them. Seen here are roughly 70,000 clones, around four fifths observed once, and the top ten hold less than 0.55%. The specimen comprised CD4+ or CD8+ T cells sorted from blood, sampled in a trial of the OX40 agonist ivuxolimab. The source of these receptors is an adult with an advanced solid tumor such as melanoma, head and neck, liver or kidney cancer. Both conserved end residues are part of each CDR3. A D gene is named only where the DNA matches it firmly. Clone size is shown for a subset of rows, as once, few, many or a class of expanded clone.

clone_size j_call d_call v_call cdr3_nt cdr3_aa
- TRBJ2-5 - TRBV5-1 TGCGCCAGCAGCCCACTTGTGAGGCAAGGAGAGACCCAGTACTTC CASSPLVRQGETQYF
- TRBJ1-1 - TRBV9 TGTGCCAGCGGCGGGGGGGAGGTGGACACTGAAGCTTTCTTT CASGGGEVDTEAFF
- TRBJ2-1 TRBD2 TRBV7-6 TGTGCCAGCAGCGGCCGGGGTGGTAGCGGGAGGGTTAATGAGCAGTTCTTC CASSGRGGSGRVNEQFF
once TRBJ2-3 - TRBV7-2 TGTGCCAGCAGCTTTCGGCAGGGGAACACAGATACGCAGTATTTT CASSFRQGNTDTQYF
once TRBJ1-6 TRBD1 TRBV18 TGTGCCAGCTCTAAACTGAGCCGACAGGGGGGGAATTCACCCCTCCACTTT CASSKLSRQGGNSPLHF
- TRBJ2-4 - TRBV30 TGTGCCCCCCTGGTTCTTAAAAACATTCAGTACTTC CAPLVLKNIQYF
- TRBJ2-3 - TRBV5-1 TGCGCCAGCAGCTCCACAGGCGGAAGCACAGATACGCAGTATTTT CASSSTGGSTDTQYF
- TRBJ1-3 - TRBV5-1 TGCGCCAGCAGCTTGGCGGGAAGGGCAGCTGGAAACACCATATATTTT CASSLAGRAAGNTIYF
once TRBJ1-5 TRBD1 TRBV2 TGTGCCAGCAGTGTTGGCGGACAGGGGAATCAGCCCCAGCATTTT CASSVGGQGNQPQHF
- TRBJ1-4 - TRBV18 TGTGCCAGCTCACCACAGGGGGGGCATAATGAAAAACTGTTTTTT CASSPQGGHNEKLFF
- TRBJ1-1 - TRBV29-1 TGCAGCGTTGAGGTAGGGGGACACCTACTCGATATGAACACTGAAGCTTTCTTT CSVEVGGHLLDMNTEAFF
- TRBJ1-2 - TRBV28 TGTGCCAGCAGTTTAGGGGGGCTCAGTAACTATGGCTACACCTTC CASSLGGLSNYGYTF
- TRBJ2-2 TRBD2 TRBV4-1 TGCGCCAGCAGCCGGGGACTAGCGGGGGGCCCTCGGGGCACCGGGGAGCTGTTTTTT CASSRGLAGGPRGTGELFF
few TRBJ1-2 TRBD1 TRBV12-5 TGTGCTAGTGGTCCCCAAACAGGGGGCCGCCACTATGGCTACACCTTC CASGPQTGGRHYGYTF
- TRBJ1-5 TRBD1 TRBV2 TGTGCCAGCCAGACAGGGGGGAGCAATCAGCCCCAGCATTTT CASQTGGSNQPQHF
- TRBJ1-2 TRBD1 TRBV28 TGTGCCAGCAGTAGACAGGGGACCGGTGACTATGGCTACACCTTC CASSRQGTGDYGYTF
- TRBJ2-1 - TRBV7-9 TGTGCCAGCAGCCGCGGGGAACCCCACAATGAGCAGTTCTTC CASSRGEPHNEQFF
- TRBJ2-2 - TRBV29-1 TGCAGCGCAATAAAGATGAGCGCGAACACCGGGGAGCTGTTTTTT CSAIKMSANTGELFF
- TRBJ2-2 - TRBV13 TGTGCCAGCAGCCCGACAGATGGGGCCGGGGAGCTGTTTTTT CASSPTDGAGELFF
- TRBJ1-5 TRBD1 TRBV28 TGTGCCAGCCTCTCAGGGGGTGAGGGCAATCAGCCCCAGCATTTT CASLSGGEGNQPQHF
few TRBJ1-3 TRBD1 TRBV6-1 TGTGCCAGCAGAGCGGACAGGTTCTCTGGAAACACCATATATTTT CASRADRFSGNTIYF
- TRBJ2-4 TRBD2 TRBV14 TGTGCCAGCAGCCAAGCGGGAGGGGTCGGCATTCAGTACTTC CASSQAGGVGIQYF
- TRBJ1-1 - TRBV5-4 TGTGCCAGCAGCTTCTTCGCGAACACGAACACTGAAGCTTTCTTT CASSFFANTNTEAFF
- TRBJ1-5 - TRBV28 TGTGCCAGCAGTCCCCCTACAGGGCGCAATCAGCCCCAGCATTTT CASSPPTGRNQPQHF
- TRBJ1-6 - TRBV7-2 TGTGCCAGCAGCATCGGGGTAGGGAACTATAATTCACCCCTCCACTTT CASSIGVGNYNSPLHF
- TRBJ1-4 - TRBV2 TGTGCCTCCCACCGAGAAGTAAATGAAAAACTGTTTTTT CASHREVNEKLFF
- TRBJ2-3 - TRBV10-3 TGTGCCATCAGGCCCCTAGGGGAGGGGGTCACAGATACGCAGTATTTT CAIRPLGEGVTDTQYF
- TRBJ1-6 - TRBV6-5 TGTGCCAGCCGGGCAAGTAACGTTTCACCCCTCCACTTT CASRASNVSPLHF
- TRBJ1-1 - TRBV2 TGTGCCAGCAGGCAACAGGGCACTGAAGCTTTCTTT CASRQQGTEAFF
- TRBJ1-2 TRBD1 TRBV7-3 TGTGCCAGCAGCCCAGGACAGGGGGCACGGTATGGCTACACCTTC CASSPGQGARYGYTF
- TRBJ1-5 TRBD1 TRBV19 TGTGCCAGTAGATCGGGACAGGGGGCGGGTCAGCCCCAGCATTTT CASRSGQGAGQPQHF
- TRBJ1-4 - TRBV18 TGTGCCAGCTCACCACTAGGCCACACAACTAATGAAAAACTGTTTTTT CASSPLGHTTNEKLFF
- TRBJ2-3 TRBD2 TRBV4-3 TGCGCCAGCAGCCAGCGAGCGGGGAGCACAGATACGCAGTATTTT CASSQRAGSTDTQYF
- TRBJ1-5 - TRBV19 TGTGCCAGTTCCTGGGGTCACAATCAGCCCCAGCATTTT CASSWGHNQPQHF
- TRBJ1-1 TRBD1 TRBV7-9 TGTGCCAGCAGCGCTCCGGGACAGGGGGCTGAAGCTTTCTTT CASSAPGQGAEAFF
- TRBJ1-6 - TRBV5-1 TGCGCCAGCAGCATCGGGCCTGGTGATTCACCCCTCCACTTT CASSIGPGDSPLHF
- TRBJ1-2 - TRBV19 TGTGCCAGTAGTATTTCAGGGGCCGGCTACACCTTC CASSISGAGYTF
once TRBJ1-4 - TRBV6-5 TGTGCCAGCAGACGCGCGGCCCAGGAAGAAAAACTGTTTTTT CASRRAAQEEKLFF
- TRBJ1-1 - TRBV29-1 TGCAGCGTTCACCGGGACGGGGGCACTGAAGCTTTCTTT CSVHRDGGTEAFF
- TRBJ1-1 TRBD1 TRBV28 TGTGCCAGCAGTCCGGGACAGATGAACACTGAAGCTTTCTTT CASSPGQMNTEAFF
- TRBJ2-1 TRBD2 TRBV5-6 TGTGCCAGCAGCTTCCAGAGCGGGAGGGCCGACGTTGAGCAGTTCTTC CASSFQSGRADVEQFF
- TRBJ1-2 - TRBV27 TGTGCCAGCAAACCTAACGCAGGGAGCGGCTACACCTTC CASKPNAGSGYTF